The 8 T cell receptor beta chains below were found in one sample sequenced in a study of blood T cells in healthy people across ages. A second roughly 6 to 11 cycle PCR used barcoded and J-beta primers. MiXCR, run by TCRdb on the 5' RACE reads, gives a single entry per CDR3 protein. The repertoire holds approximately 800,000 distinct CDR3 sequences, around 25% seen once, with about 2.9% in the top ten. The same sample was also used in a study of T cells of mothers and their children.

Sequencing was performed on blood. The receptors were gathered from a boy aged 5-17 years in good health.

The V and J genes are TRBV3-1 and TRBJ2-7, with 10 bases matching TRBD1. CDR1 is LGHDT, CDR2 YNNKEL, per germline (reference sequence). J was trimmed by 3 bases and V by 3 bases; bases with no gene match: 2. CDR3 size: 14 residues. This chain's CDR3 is CASSHGQGGYEQYF. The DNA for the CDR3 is TGTGCCAGCAGCCACGGACAGGGGGGCTACGAGCAGTACTTC.

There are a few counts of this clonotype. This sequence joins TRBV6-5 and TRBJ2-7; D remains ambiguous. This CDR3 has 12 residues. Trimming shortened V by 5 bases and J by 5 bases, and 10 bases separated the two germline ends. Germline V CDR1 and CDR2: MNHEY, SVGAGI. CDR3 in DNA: TGTGCCAGCAGTCCGGACGGGCACGAGCAGTACTTC. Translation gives CASSPDGHEQYF.

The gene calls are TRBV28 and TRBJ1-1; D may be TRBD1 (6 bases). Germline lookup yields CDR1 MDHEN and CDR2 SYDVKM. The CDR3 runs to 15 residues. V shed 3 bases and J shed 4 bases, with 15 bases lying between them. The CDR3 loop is CASSLTGGGLTEAFF. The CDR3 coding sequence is TGTGCCAGCAGTTTGACAGGAGGAGGGCTCACTGAAGCTTTCTTT.

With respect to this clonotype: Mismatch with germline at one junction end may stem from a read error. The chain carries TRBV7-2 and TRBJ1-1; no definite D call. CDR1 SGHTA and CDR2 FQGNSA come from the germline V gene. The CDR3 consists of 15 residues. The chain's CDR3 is CASSSHTTRNTEAFF. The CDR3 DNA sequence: TGTGCCAGCAGCTCCCACACGACAAGGAACACTGAAGCCTTCTTT.

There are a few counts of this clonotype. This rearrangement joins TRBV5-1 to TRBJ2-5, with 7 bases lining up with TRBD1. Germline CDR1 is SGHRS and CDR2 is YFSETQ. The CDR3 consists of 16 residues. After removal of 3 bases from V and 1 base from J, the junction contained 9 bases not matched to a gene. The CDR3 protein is CASSSRTGTLQETQYF. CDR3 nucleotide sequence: TGCGCCAGCAGCTCCCGGACAGGAACCCTCCAAGAGACCCAGTACTTC.

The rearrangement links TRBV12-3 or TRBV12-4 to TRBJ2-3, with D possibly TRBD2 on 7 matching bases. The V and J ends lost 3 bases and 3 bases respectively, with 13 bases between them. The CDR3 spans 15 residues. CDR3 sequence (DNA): TGTGCCAGCAGTTTCCCCGGGGGGACAACAGATACGCAGTATTTT. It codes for CASSFPGGTTDTQYF.

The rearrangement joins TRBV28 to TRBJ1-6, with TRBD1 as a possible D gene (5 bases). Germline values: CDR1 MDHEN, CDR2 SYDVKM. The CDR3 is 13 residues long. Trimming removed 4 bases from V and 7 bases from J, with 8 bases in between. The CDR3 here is CASSSRTNSPLHF. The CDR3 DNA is TGTGCCAGCAGTTCCCGGACAAATTCACCCCTCCACTTT.

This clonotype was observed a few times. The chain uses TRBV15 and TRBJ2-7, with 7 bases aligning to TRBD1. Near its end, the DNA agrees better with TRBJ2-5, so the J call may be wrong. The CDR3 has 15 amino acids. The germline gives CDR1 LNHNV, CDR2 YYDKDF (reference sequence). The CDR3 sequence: CATSRDKGAGETQYF. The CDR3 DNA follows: TGTGCCACCAGCAGAGATAAGGGGGCTGGGGAGACCCAGTACTTC.